A selection of T cell receptor beta chains follows, all from one sample in a study of blood T cell repertoires in COVID-19. Assay: immunoSEQ multiplex PCR; the TCRdb copy retains only in-frame clones and omits some. The profile shows 270,000 or so clones, around 89% of them singletons. The sequencing input was peripheral blood. The source of these receptors is a man in his forties with acute or convalescent COVID-19. Both conserved end residues are part of each CDR3. D genes are given only for firm matches. Size values are once, few and many counts, or a class for expanded clones, and some rows have none.

d_call	v_call	j_call	clone_size	cdr3_aa	cdr3_nt
NA	TRBV5-1	TRBJ2-3	NA	CASSPPKGGGTDTQYF	TGCGCCAGCAGCCCCCCGAAGGGCGGGGGCACAGATACGCAGTATTTT
TRBD2	TRBV12-3/TRBV12-4	TRBJ2-7	once	CASSLAGGTEQYF	TGTGCCAGCAGTTTAGCGGGGGGGACCGAGCAGTACTTC
NA	TRBV19	TRBJ1-5	NA	CASSIDRGEGQPQHF	TGTGCCAGTAGTATAGACAGGGGAGAGGGTCAGCCCCAGCATTTT
TRBD2	TRBV7-2	TRBJ2-3	NA	CASSLVPTRGDSGQYF	TGTGCCAGCAGCTTAGTACCCACCCGGGGGGATTCCGGGCAGTATTTT
NA	TRBV5-6	TRBJ1-4	NA	CASTRGWGPDDAKLFF	TGTGCCAGCACCCGAGGATGGGGCCCTGACGACGCAAAACTGTTTTTT
NA	TRBV5-1	TRBJ2-1	few	CASSLGAGANEQFF	TGCGCCAGCAGCTTGGGAGCAGGGGCCAATGAGCAGTTCTTC
NA	TRBV30	TRBJ2-2	NA	CAWTPFGGSTGELFF	TGTGCCTGGACCCCCTTTGGGGGCTCGACCGGGGAGCTGTTTTTT
TRBD1	TRBV12-5	TRBJ1-1	NA	CASGLVITRDRAEAFF	TGTGCTAGTGGTTTGGTAATTACCCGGGACAGGGCTGAAGCTTTCTTT
TRBD1	TRBV5-1	TRBJ2-3	few	CASTFLGQGGDTQYF	TGCGCCAGCACCTTTCTGGGACAAGGGGGCGATACGCAGTATTTT
TRBD1	TRBV24-1	TRBJ2-3	NA	CATSDTRTGSGTDTQYF	TGTGCCACCAGTGATACCCGGACAGGGTCTGGCACAGATACGCAGTATTTT
NA	TRBV12-3/TRBV12-4	TRBJ1-5	NA	CASSLASNQPQHF	TGTGCCAGCAGTTTGGCAAGCAATCAGCCCCAGCATTTT
NA	TRBV10-2	TRBJ2-2	NA	CASRNGHNTGELFF	TGCGCCAGCAGAAACGGACACAACACCGGGGAGCTGTTTTTT
NA	TRBV5-1	TRBJ1-1	NA	CASSLTQDNTEAFF	TGCGCCAGCAGCTTGACACAGGATAACACTGAAGCTTTCTTT
TRBD1	TRBV2	TRBJ1-2	once	CASSATGTGEGGYTF	TGTGCCAGCAGTGCTACCGGGACAGGGGAGGGTGGCTACACCTTC